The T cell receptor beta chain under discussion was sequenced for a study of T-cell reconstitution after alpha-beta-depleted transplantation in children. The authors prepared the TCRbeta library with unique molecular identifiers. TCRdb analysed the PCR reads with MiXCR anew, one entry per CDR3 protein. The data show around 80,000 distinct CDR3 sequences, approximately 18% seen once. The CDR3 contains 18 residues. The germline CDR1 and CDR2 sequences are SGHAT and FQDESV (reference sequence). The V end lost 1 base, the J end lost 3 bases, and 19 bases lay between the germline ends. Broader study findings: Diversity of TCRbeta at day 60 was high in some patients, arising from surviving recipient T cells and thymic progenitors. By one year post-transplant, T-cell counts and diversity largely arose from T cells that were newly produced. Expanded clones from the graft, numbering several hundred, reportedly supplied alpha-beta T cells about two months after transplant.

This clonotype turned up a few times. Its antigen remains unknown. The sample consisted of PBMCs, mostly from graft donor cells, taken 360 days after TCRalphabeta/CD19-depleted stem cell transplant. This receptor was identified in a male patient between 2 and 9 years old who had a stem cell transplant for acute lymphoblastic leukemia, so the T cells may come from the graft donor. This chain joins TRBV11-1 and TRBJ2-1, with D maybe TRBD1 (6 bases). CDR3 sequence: CASSLVATGKPGYNEQFF. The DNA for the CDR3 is TGTGCCAGCAGCTTAGTCGCGACAGGCAAACCAGGCTACAATGAGCAGTTCTTC.